The following is a TCR beta chain sequence with its context. The J segment lost 6 bases and the V segment lost 1 base, leaving 9 bases of the junction unmatched. The germline V gene has CDR1 SGDLS and CDR2 YYNGEE. The CDR3 covers 16 residues. This sample is part of a study of blood T cell repertoires in COVID-19. Looking at the study overall: There were acute and convalescent COVID-19 samples, and they came from the United States, Italy and Spain. T cells, B-cell-depleted T cells, or PBMCs supplied cDNA or gDNA.

Measured with immunoSEQ multiplex PCR; TCRdb has only the in-frame clones, and not every one. The table has roughly 340,000 clones, around nine tenths seen once. The source of this sequence is a woman in her 70s with COVID-19, enrolled during active disease. Material: peripheral blood. V gene TRBV9 combines with J gene TRBJ2-3; 9 positions agree with TRBD2. For the CDR3, the DNA is TGTGCCAGCAGCGTATGGGCTAGCGGGGAACGGGATACGCAGTATTTT. Translated: CASSVWASGERDTQYF.